Described below is a single TCR beta chain sequence and its context. 60 Vbeta and 13 Jbeta primers were used in PCR. Profiling relied on immunoSEQ multiplex PCR, and the TCRdb table lists in-frame clones only, not all of them. The data show just under 150,000 clones, around 80% seen once. These data belong to a study of cytomegalovirus exposure and HLA in healthy donors. CDR3 length equals 12 residues. The germline V gene has CDR1 WSHSY and CDR2 SAAADI. V was cut by 3 bases and J by 4 bases, with 6 bases left in between. The V call is TRBV10-2, the J call TRBJ1-2; D not resolved. This TCR came from a woman in her twenties or thirties in good health and CMV-seronegative. The sequencing sample was made of PBMCs. This CDR3 reads CASSDRVYGYTF. The CDR3 coding sequence is TGCGCCAGCAGTGACCGGGTCTATGGCTACACCTTC.